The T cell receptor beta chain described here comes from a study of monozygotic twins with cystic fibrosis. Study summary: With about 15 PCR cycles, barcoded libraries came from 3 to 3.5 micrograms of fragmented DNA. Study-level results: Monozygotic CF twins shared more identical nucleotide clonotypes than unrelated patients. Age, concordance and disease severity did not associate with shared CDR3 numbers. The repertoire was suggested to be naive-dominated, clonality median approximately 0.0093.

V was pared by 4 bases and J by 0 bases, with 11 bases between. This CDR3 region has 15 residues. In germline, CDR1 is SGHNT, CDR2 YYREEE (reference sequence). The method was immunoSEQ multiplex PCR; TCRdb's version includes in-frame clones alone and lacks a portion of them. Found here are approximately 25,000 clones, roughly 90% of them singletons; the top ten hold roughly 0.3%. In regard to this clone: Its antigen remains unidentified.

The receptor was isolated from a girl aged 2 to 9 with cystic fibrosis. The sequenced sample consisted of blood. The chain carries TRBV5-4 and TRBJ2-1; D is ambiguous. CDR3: CASSATRDSYNEQFF. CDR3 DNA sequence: TGTGCCAGCAGCGCGACAAGGGACTCCTACAATGAGCAGTTCTTC.